The 22 T cell receptor beta chains given below trace back to one sample, sequenced in a study of blood T cell repertoires in COVID-19. Libraries were prepared by immunoSEQ multiplex PCR; TCRdb keeps only in-frame clonotypes and omits some of them. Found here are 180,000 or so clones, about 85% of them singletons; the top ten hold 0.99%. Sequenced: peripheral blood. The receptors shown here come from a man aged 18 to 30 with acute or convalescent COVID-19.

Points on this clone: The junction departs from germline at one end; a sequencing error may be responsible. This sample also contains other DNA sequences that code for the same CDR3. The chain employs TRBV3-1 (or the pseudogene TRBV3-2) and TRBJ2-1; 8 bases align to TRBD2. From germline, CDR1 is LGHDT and CDR2 YNNKEL (reference sequence). The CDR3 loop spans 12 amino acids. The CDR3 loop reads CASSQTSGEQFF. The DNA of the CDR3 is TGTGCTAGCAGCCAAACTAGCGGTGAGCAGTTCTTC.

This sequence joins TRBV10-3 and TRBJ2-3, with TRBD1 identical over 8 bases. J gave up 2 bases and V 6 bases, and 7 bases lay outside the gene matches. CDR3 length: 15 residues. Germline lookup yields CDR1 ENHRY and CDR2 SYGVKD. The CDR3 DNA is TGTGCCATCAGGGGCGGGACAGGCCCCACAGATACGCAGTATTTT. It encodes CAIRGGTGPTDTQYF.

This clone came up a few times. V and J are TRBV7-2 and TRBJ1-2; 8 bases map to TRBD1. The CDR3 runs 15 residues. Per the germline V gene, CDR1 is SGHTA and CDR2 is FQGNSA. The V segment lost 7 bases and the J segment 2 bases; nucleotides outside the gene matches: 9. The DNA for the CDR3 is TGTGCCAGCACGGAGGGGGACAGGCTAAACTATGGCTACACCTTC. It encodes CASTEGDRLNYGYTF.

The chain couples TRBV3-1 (or the pseudogene TRBV3-2) to TRBJ2-5; TRBD1 matches at 8 bases. The length of the CDR3 is 13 residues. J was trimmed by 13 bases and V by 0 bases; bases with no gene match: 7. Per the germline V gene, CDR1 is LGHDT and CDR2 is YNNKEL (reference sequence). The CDR3 sequence is CASSQDTGGIRYF. CDR3 nucleotides: TGTGCCAGCAGCCAAGATACAGGGGGTATTCGGTACTTC.

The V call is TRBV24-1, the J call TRBJ1-6, with D unresolved. V was trimmed by 0 bases and J by 0 bases, leaving 11 bases between them. The germline V gene encodes CDR1 KGHDR and CDR2 SFDVKD. This CDR3 has 18 residues. CDR3 loop: CATSDLQDFSSYNSPLHF. CDR3 DNA sequence: TGTGCCACCAGTGATTTGCAGGACTTCAGCTCCTATAATTCACCCCTCCACTTT.

This clone appeared once. J is TRBJ1-3 and V is TRBV7-9; D call uncertain. Trimming took off 2 bases at V and 3 bases at J, with 8 bases between the two ends. CDR1 SEHNR and CDR2 FQNEAQ come from the germline V gene (reference sequence). The CDR3 length is 14 residues. CDR3 protein: CASSLPGNGNTIYF. The CDR3, as DNA: TGTGCCAGCAGCTTACCGGGTAATGGAAACACCATATATTTT.

The chain has TRBV12-5 and TRBJ2-4; 9 bases fit TRBD2. CDR1 is LGHNT and CDR2 is FRNRAP in the germline V gene. J lost 8 bases, V lost 2 bases, and 19 bases had no gene match. CDR3 length equals 19 residues. In DNA form, the CDR3 reads TGTGCTAGTGGTTTGACCCGGCGTGTAGCGGGGGTCAGTAGGGACATTCAGTACTTC. Encoded protein: CASGLTRRVAGVSRDIQYF.

The chain has TRBV7-8 and TRBJ1-3, with a tentative D call TRBD1 (5 bases). The CDR3 is made up of 19 amino acids. The germline V and J ends were trimmed by 2 bases and 0 bases, with 20 bases remaining between them. The V gene's germline CDR1 is SGHVS and CDR2 FQNEAQ. The CDR3 DNA follows: TGTGCCAGCAGCTTAAGGCCCGACGACAGTTCAAGCTCTGGAAACACCATATATTTT. It yields the protein CASSLRPDDSSSSGNTIYF.

V gene TRBV18 combines with J gene TRBJ1-3; D is unresolved. The V gene's germline CDR1 is KGHSH and CDR2 LQKENI. The CDR3 contains 16 residues. Trimming pared 0 bases from V and 2 bases from J, leaving 11 bases between. CDR3 nucleotides: TGTGCCAGCTCACCACCGTTAGTCTCCGCTGGAAACACCATATATTTT. Amino acids: CASSPPLVSAGNTIYF.

The chain employs TRBV3-1 (or the pseudogene TRBV3-2) and TRBJ1-5; 7 bases agree with TRBD1. The germline V gene encodes CDR1 LGHDT and CDR2 YNNKEL (reference sequence). V shed 0 bases and J 2 bases; nucleotides not matched to a gene: 1. This CDR3 comprises 15 residues. The CDR3 DNA is TGTGCCAGCAGCCAAGATACAGGGGGCAATCAGCCCCAGCATTTT. Translating gives CASSQDTGGNQPQHF.

The chain uses TRBV7-8 and TRBJ1-5; tentatively, D is TRBD1 (5 bases). V dropped 4 bases and J dropped 4 bases, with 14 bases sitting between them. In germline, CDR1 is SGHVS, CDR2 FQNEAQ. The CDR3 covers 15 residues. The CDR3 DNA follows: TGTGCCAGCAGCTACCTACCGGACAAAAATCAGCCCCAGCATTTT. Protein: CASSYLPDKNQPQHF.

In its sample, this clone was seen a few times. The rearrangement joins TRBV5-1 to TRBJ1-5; D is perhaps TRBD1 (5 bases). V lost 4 bases to trimming and J lost 2 bases, with 10 bases between them. CDR1 and CDR2 from the germline V gene are SGHRS and YFSETQ. The CDR3 totals 14 residues. The CDR3 region is CASSPEGGNQPQHF. The CDR3 DNA reads as TGCGCCAGCAGCCCCGAAGGGGGCAATCAGCCCCAGCATTTT.

This sequence joins TRBV5-5 and TRBJ1-1, with D possibly matching TRBD1 (6 bases). The germline CDR1 and CDR2 sequences are SGHKS and YYEKEE (reference sequence). V was cut by 5 bases and J by 1 base, with 21 bases left in between. CDR3 length equals 17 residues. CDR3 sequence reads: CASSPPSGGRGNTEAFF. CDR3 bases: TGTGCCAGCAGTCCGCCGTCGGGGGGGCGAGGGAACACTGAAGCTTTCTTT.

The chain couples TRBV19 to TRBJ1-5; D unclear. The germline V and J ends were trimmed by 8 bases and 2 bases, with 13 bases remaining between them. This CDR3 has 14 residues. CDR1 LNHDA and CDR2 SQIVND come from the germline V gene (reference sequence). CDR3 residues: CASHSSGGNQPQHF. DNA for the CDR3: TGTGCCAGTCATTCTTCGGGAGGCAATCAGCCCCAGCATTTT.

This clone has only one observation. This chain connects TRBV28 to TRBJ2-7; a weak D match, TRBD1 (5 bases). V lost 4 bases to trimming and J lost 1 base, with 17 bases between them. Germline assignment: CDR1 MDHEN and CDR2 SYDVKM. The CDR3 has 16 residues. CDR3 in amino acids: CASSSSTRQKSYEQYV. Written as DNA, the CDR3 is TGTGCCAGCAGTTCCTCAACCCGACAGAAATCCTACGAGCAGTACGTC.

V gene TRBV6-1 combines with J gene TRBJ1-6, with D possibly being TRBD1 (5 bases). This CDR3 is 15 amino acids long. Germline V lookup: CDR1 MNHNS, CDR2 SASEGT. Trimming removed 0 bases from V and 4 bases from J, with 7 bases in between. The CDR3 sequence is CASSEAGLYNSPLHF. The CDR3 region has the DNA TGTGCCAGCAGTGAAGCGGGACTATATAATTCACCCCTCCACTTT.

This clone was seen a single time. This chain uses TRBV5-5 with TRBJ1-1; 11 bases are shared with TRBD1. J gave up 4 bases and V 5 bases, and 4 bases lay outside the gene matches. The V gene's germline CDR1 is SGHKS and CDR2 YYEKEE (reference sequence). The CDR3 runs 14 residues. CDR3 in amino acids: CASSPGTGGTEAFF. For the CDR3, the DNA is TGTGCCAGCAGTCCCGGGACAGGGGGCACTGAAGCTTTCTTT. Drawing the rest from reference TRBV5-5 and TRBJ1-1, the complete variable domain is DAGVTQSPTHLIKTRGQQVTLRCSPISGHKSVSWYQQVLGQGPQFIFQYYEKEERGRGNFPDRFSARQFPNYSSELNVNALLLGDSALYLCASSPGTGGTEAFFGQGTRLTVV.

This clone was seen just once. The chain carries TRBV4-1 and TRBJ2-7; TRBD1 matches 8 bases. The CDR3 totals 13 residues. Germline values: CDR1 MGHRA, CDR2 YSYEKL. The junction had 8 bases not matched to a gene; V was cut back by 4 bases and J by 9 bases. The CDR3, as DNA: TGCGCCAGCAGCCGAGGACAGGGAGAAAGGCAGTACGTC. Translated, it gives CASSRGQGERQYV.

The rearrangement uses TRBV9 and TRBJ2-3, with D possibly TRBD1 on 5 matching bases. This CDR3 is 15 amino acids long. CDR1 SGDLS and CDR2 YYNGEE come from the germline V gene. The ends were cut back, 4 bases at V and 2 bases at J, with 14 bases in the middle. The CDR3 nucleotides read TGTGCCAGCAGCTCCTCAGGGAAATCCACAGATACGCAGTATTTT. It is translated as CASSSSGKSTDTQYF.

The V and J genes are TRBV11-2 and TRBJ2-1, with 14 positions matching TRBD2. In germline, CDR1 is SGHAT, CDR2 FQNNGV. The junction had 7 bases not matched to a gene; V was cut back by 5 bases and J by 4 bases. This CDR3 is 17 amino acids long. CDR3: CASSHGTSGGLYNEQFF. The DNA of the CDR3 is TGTGCCAGCAGCCACGGGACTAGCGGGGGCCTTTACAATGAGCAGTTCTTC.

The rearrangement links TRBV3-1 (or the pseudogene TRBV3-2) to TRBJ1-4; D may be TRBD1 (5 bases). Germline lookup yields CDR1 LGHDT and CDR2 YNNKEL (reference sequence). This CDR3 comprises 16 residues. V lost 0 bases to trimming and J lost 5 bases, with 13 bases between them. DNA of the CDR3: TGTGCCAGCAGCCAAGATGGGAGGGGTAACAATGAAAAACTGTTTTTT. It yields the protein CASSQDGRGNNEKLFF.

The V and J genes are TRBV24-1 and TRBJ2-2, with TRBD1 identical over 9 bases. The CDR3 length is 16 residues. V dropped 3 bases and J dropped 3; count of bases not matched to a gene: 4. Germline CDR1 and CDR2: KGHDR and SFDVKD. In DNA, the CDR3 is TGTGCCACCAGTGATATCAGACAGGGGGACACCGGGGAGCTGTTTTTT. This codes for CATSDIRQGDTGELFF.